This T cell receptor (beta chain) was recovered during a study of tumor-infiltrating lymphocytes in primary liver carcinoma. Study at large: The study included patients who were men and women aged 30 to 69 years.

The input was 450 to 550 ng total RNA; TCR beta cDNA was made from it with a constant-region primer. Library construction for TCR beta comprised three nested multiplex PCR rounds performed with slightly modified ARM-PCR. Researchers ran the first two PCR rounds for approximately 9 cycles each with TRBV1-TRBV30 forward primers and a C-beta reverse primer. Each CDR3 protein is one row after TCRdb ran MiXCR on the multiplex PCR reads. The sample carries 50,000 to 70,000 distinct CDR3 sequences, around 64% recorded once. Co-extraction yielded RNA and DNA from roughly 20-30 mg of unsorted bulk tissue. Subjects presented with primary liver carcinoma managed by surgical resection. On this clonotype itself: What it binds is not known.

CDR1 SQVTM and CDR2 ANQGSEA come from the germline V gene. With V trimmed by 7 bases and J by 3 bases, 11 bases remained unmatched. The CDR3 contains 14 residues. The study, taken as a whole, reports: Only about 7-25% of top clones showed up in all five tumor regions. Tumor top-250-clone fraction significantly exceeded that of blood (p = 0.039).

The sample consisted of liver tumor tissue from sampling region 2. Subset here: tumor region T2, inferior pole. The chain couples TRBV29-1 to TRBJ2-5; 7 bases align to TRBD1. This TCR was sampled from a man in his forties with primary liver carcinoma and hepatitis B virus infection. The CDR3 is CSASDRWRKETQYF. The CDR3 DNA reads TGCAGCGCTTCGGACAGGTGGCGCAAAGAGACCCAGTACTTC.